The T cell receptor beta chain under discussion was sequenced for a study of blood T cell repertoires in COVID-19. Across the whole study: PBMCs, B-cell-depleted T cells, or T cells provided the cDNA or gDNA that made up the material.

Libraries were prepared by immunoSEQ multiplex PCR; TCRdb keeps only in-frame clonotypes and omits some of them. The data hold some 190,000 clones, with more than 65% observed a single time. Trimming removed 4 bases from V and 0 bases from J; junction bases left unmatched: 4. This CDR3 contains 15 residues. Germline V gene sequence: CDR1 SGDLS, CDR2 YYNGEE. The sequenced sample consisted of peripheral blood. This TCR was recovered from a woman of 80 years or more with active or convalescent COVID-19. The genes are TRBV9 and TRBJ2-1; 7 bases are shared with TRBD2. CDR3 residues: CASSRSGISYNEQFF. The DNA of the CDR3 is TGTGCCAGCAGCCGGAGCGGGATCTCCTACAATGAGCAGTTCTTC.